The T cell receptor (beta chain) under discussion was sequenced for a study of blood T cell repertoires in COVID-19. Across the whole study: PBMCs, B-cell-depleted T cells, or T cells provided the cDNA or gDNA that made up the material.

TCRdb's table, derived via immunoSEQ multiplex PCR, lists solely in-frame clones and lacks some. The sample carries approximately 500,000 clones, around 87% recorded once. The sample was PBMCs or T cells enriched from blood (not recorded which). The TCR comes from a woman in her thirties or forties who had recovered from COVID-19.

CDR3 DNA: TGTGCCAGCAGCTTACCGGGACAGGGTACCGAAAAACTGTTTTTT. This translates into CASSLPGQGTEKLFF. The chain is built from TRBV5-8 and TRBJ1-4; 9 bases map to TRBD1. V lost 2 bases, J lost 8 bases, and 7 bases stayed unmatched. This CDR3 is built from 15 residues. Germline lookup yields CDR1 SGHTS and CDR2 YDEGEE.